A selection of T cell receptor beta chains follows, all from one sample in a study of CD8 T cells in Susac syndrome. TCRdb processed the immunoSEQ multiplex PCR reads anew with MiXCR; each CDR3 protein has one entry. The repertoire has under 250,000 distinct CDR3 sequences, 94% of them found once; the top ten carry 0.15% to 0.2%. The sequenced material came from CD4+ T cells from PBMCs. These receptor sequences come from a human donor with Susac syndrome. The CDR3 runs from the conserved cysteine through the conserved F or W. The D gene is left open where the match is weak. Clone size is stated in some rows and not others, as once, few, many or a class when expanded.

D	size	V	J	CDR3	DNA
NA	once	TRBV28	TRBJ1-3	CASSKAGSGNTIYF	TGTGCCAGCAGTAAGGCGGGATCAGGAAACACCATATATTTT
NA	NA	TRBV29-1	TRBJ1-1	CSVYGWNRNTEAFF	TGCAGCGTCTACGGGTGGAACCGAAACACTGAAGCTTTCTTT
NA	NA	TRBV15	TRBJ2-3	CATAGSPDTQYF	TGTGCCACTGCAGGCAGCCCAGATACGCAGTATTTT
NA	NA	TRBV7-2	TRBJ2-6	CASSPRTVSGANVLTF	TGTGCCAGCAGCCCCCGGACAGTCTCTGGGGCCAACGTCCTGACTTTC
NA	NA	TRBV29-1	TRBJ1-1	CSVEGDPAGTEAFF	TGCAGCGTTGAAGGGGATCCGGCCGGGACTGAAGCTTTCTTT
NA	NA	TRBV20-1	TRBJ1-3	CSARVPGPGNTIYF	TGCAGTGCTAGAGTCCCAGGGCCTGGAAACACCATATATTTT
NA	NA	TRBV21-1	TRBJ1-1	CASSNGRDRATEAFF	TGTGCCAGCAGCAACGGAAGGGACAGGGCGACTGAAGCTTTCTTT
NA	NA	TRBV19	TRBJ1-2	CASSVFSATGTGYTF	TGTGCCAGTAGTGTCTTCTCGGCCACCGGGACTGGCTACACCTTC
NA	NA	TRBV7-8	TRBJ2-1	CASSLGGVGRQFF	TGTGCCAGCAGCTTAGGCGGGGTTGGTAGGCAGTTCTTC
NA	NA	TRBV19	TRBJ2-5	CASKPGGYQETQYF	TGTGCCAGTAAGCCCGGGGGATACCAAGAGACCCAGTACTTC
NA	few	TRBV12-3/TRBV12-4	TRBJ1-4	CASSFGTTNEKLFF	TGTGCCAGCAGTTTCGGTACAACTAATGAAAAACTGTTTTTT